These 8 T cell receptor beta chains were all obtained from the same sample, sequenced in a study of T-cell reconstitution after alpha-beta-depleted transplantation in children. The TCRbeta library was prepared with unique molecular identifiers. TCRdb re-called the PCR reads through MiXCR, storing one row per CDR3 protein. The sample consists of some 530,000 distinct CDR3 sequences, under 15% of them appearing once. Sequenced material: PBMCs from the stem cell graft donor, taken from the stem cell graft. These receptors were obtained from a human donor who donated a stem cell graft to a child with combined immunodeficiency.

Only a few counts were recorded for this clonotype. This rearrangement joins TRBV29-1 to TRBJ2-3; D unresolved. The V gene's germline CDR1 is SQVTM and CDR2 ANQGSEA. Trimming removed 4 bases at V and 5 bases at J, with 7 bases between. The CDR3 is made up of 11 amino acids. Here the CDR3 reads CSVVGKDTQYF. CDR3 DNA: TGCAGCGTTGTGGGGAAAGATACGCAGTATTTT.

This chain connects TRBV21-1 to TRBJ1-6; the DNA was not compared with TRBD1, the D call given in the table. TRBV21-1 is flagged as a pseudogene. This CDR3 contains 15 residues. CDR3 nucleotide sequence: TGTGGTTACTGGGGTGGGGACATTCTCGATTCACCCCTCCACTTT. Residues: CGYWGGDILDSPLHF.

The rearrangement joins TRBV7-9 to TRBJ2-3, with 12 bases matching TRBD2. CDR1 is SEHNR and CDR2 is FQNEAQ in the germline V gene (reference sequence). CDR3 length equals 17 residues. Trimming removed 4 bases from V and 2 bases from J; junction bases left unmatched: 7. In nucleotides, the CDR3 is TGTGCCAGCAGCTCCAACCTAGCGGGAGGGGTCACAGATACGCAGTATTTT. This encodes CASSSNLAGGVTDTQYF.

The chain's CDR3 is CASSLVQGANNEQFF. Written as DNA, the CDR3 is TGTGCCAGCAGCTTAGTTCAGGGGGCTAACAATGAGCAGTTCTTC. The chain is built from TRBV7-2 and TRBJ2-1, with 8 bases identical to TRBD1. Germline trimming cut 1 base from V and 5 bases from J; bases unmatched to any gene: 4. Germline V lookup: CDR1 SGHTA, CDR2 FQGNSA. This CDR3 is 15 amino acids long. Drawing the rest from reference TRBV7-2 and TRBJ2-1, the complete variable domain is GAGVSQSPSNKVTEKGKDVELRCDPISGHTALYWYRQSLGQGLEFLIYFQGNSAPDKSGLPSDRFSAERTGGSVSTLTIQRTQQEDSAVYLCASSLVQGANNEQFFGPGTRLTVL.

This clonotype was found a few times. The CDR3 sequence is CASSSSPLGGYGNYEQYF. CDR3 bases: TGTGCCAGCAGCTCAAGTCCGTTGGGGGGTTACGGAAACTACGAGCAGTACTTC. The chain recombines TRBV11-2 with TRBJ2-7; the D gene is possibly TRBD2 (6 bases). V was cut by 4 bases and J by 3 bases, with 25 bases left in between. There are 18 residues in the CDR3. Germline V gene lookup returns CDR1 SGHAT and CDR2 FQNNGV.

This clonotype was picked up many times. V is TRBV2 and J is TRBJ2-7; D gene uncertain. V lost 6 bases to trimming and J lost 0 bases, with 12 bases between them. The CDR3 length is 14 residues. The V gene's germline CDR1 is SNHLY and CDR2 FYNNEI. The CDR3 coding sequence is TGTGCCAGCAGGTTGGGCGGAGACTCCTACGAGCAGTACTTC. This gives the protein CASRLGGDSYEQYF.

This clonotype was counted between two and nine times. V usage is TRBV6-2 or TRBV6-3 and J usage is TRBJ2-1; no definite D call. The ends were cut back, 2 bases at V and 5 bases at J, with 16 bases in the middle. Germline values: CDR1 MNHEY, CDR2 SVGEGT. The CDR3 runs to 16 residues. As DNA, the CDR3 is TGTGCCAGCAGTTACAGTCCTCAGGCTAGAAACAATGAGCAGTTCTTC. Translation gives CASSYSPQARNNEQFF.

The chain recombines TRBV29-1 with TRBJ1-2; a weak D match, TRBD1 (6 bases). This CDR3 spans 16 amino acids. Germline CDR1 reads SQVTM; CDR2 reads ANQGSEA. V gave up 0 bases and J gave up 0 bases, with 14 bases separating them. The CDR3 DNA reads TGCAGCGTTGAAGATCGGGACACAAAAGCTAACTATGGCTACACCTTC. Its translation is CSVEDRDTKANYGYTF.